This T cell receptor beta chain appears in the sequencing data of a study of CD8+CD57+ T cells in acquired aplastic anemia. Findings and caveats of the study: Some 28 CD8+ CDR3 sequences occurred in both the patients and the controls.

Germline assignment: CDR1 SGHRS and CDR2 YFSETQ. CDR3 length: 15 residues. The sequenced patients had an expansion of CD8+CD57+ cells seen by flow cytometry. Severe acquired aplastic anemia was diagnosed in all patients. Patients were untreated when blood was sampled. A note on this clonotype: Its target is not known. At one end the junction does not follow the germline gene, possibly because of a read error.

Genomic DNA, the template, was used for profiling of the TCR beta VDJ and CDR3. TCRdb re-called the reads through MiXCR, storing one row per CDR3 protein. This table has approximately 58,000 distinct CDR3 sequences, roughly 60% appearing once. This sequence joins TRBV5-1 and TRBJ2-1, with 14 bases fitting TRBD2. Sequencing was carried out using sorted CD4+, CD8+, or CD8+CD57+ T cells (not recorded which) from PBMCs. The sequence was obtained from a human donor with aplastic anemia. The DNA of the CDR3 is TGCGCCAGCAAGGGACTAGCGGGGGCTTACAATGAGCAGCTCTTC. This encodes CASKGLAGAYNEQLF.